This TCR beta chain was recorded in a study of cytomegalovirus exposure and HLA in healthy donors. Findings of the study overall: Confirmation was obtained in vitro that a few CMV-associated chains are specific for CMV antigens. A later analysis linked a missense variant in DCLRE1C to the trimming of TCR beta V and J genes. A later analysis revealed that TCR association rates differed between HLA loci, peaking at DRB1 and bottoming out at HLA-C.

The PCR contained 60 Vbeta and 13 Jbeta primers. Profiling relied on immunoSEQ multiplex PCR, and the TCRdb table lists in-frame clones only, not all of them. The sample lists around 150,000 clones; around two thirds were seen once. Notes on this clone: Its specificity is unknown.

Sequenced sample: PBMCs. The receptor's source is a middle-aged woman in good health and CMV-seronegative.

The CDR3 sequence: CASSVPNSHQPQHF. As DNA, the CDR3 is TGTGCCAGCAGTGTGCCCAACAGTCATCAGCCCCAGCATTTT. The rearrangement joins TRBV2 to TRBJ1-5, with D unresolved. The V gene lost 4 bases and the J gene lost 5 bases, with 12 bases spanning the gap. The CDR3 extends over 14 amino acids. Germline CDR1 and CDR2: SNHLY and FYNNEI.